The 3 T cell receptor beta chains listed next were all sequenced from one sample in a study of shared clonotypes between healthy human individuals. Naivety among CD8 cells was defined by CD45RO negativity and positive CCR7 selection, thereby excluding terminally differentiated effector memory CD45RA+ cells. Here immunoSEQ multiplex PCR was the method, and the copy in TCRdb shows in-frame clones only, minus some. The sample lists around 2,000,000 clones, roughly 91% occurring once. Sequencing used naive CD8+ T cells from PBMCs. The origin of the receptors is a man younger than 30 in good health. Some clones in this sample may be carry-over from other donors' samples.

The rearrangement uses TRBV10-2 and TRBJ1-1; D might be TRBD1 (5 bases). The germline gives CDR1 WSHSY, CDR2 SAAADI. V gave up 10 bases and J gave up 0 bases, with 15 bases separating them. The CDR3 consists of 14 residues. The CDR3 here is CATTKSGLNTEAFF. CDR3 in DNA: TGCGCCACCACTAAGTCAGGGCTGAACACTGAAGCTTTCTTT.

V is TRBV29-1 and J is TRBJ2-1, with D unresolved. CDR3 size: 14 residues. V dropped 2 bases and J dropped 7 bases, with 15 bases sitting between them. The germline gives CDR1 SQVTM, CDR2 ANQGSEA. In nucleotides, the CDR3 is TGCAGCGTTGAATGGCATGAAAATAGGAATGAGCAGTTCTTC. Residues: CSVEWHENRNEQFF.

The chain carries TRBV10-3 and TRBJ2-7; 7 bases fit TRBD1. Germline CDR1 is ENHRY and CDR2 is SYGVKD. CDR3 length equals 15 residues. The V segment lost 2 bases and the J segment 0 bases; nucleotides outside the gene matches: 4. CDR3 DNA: TGTGCCATCAGTGAGACAGGGGCCAACTCCTACGAGCAGTACTTC. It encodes CAISETGANSYEQYF.